This TCR beta chain is drawn from a study of cytomegalovirus exposure and HLA in healthy donors. General study findings and limits: Some TCR beta chains (approximately 180 of them) were listed as cytomegalovirus-associated. Confirmation in vitro established that a few CMV-associated chains were specific for CMV antigens.

Only in-frame clones appear in the TCRdb table, and some are missing; sequencing was by immunoSEQ multiplex PCR. The repertoire includes under 150,000 clones, around 84% of them detected once, and just under 9% sits in the top ten. The donors were in the roughly 130-subject validation cohort; that cohort was separate from the approximately 670-subject first cohort. In germline, CDR1 is SNHLY, CDR2 FYNNEI. J gave up 5 bases and V 6 bases, and 8 bases lay outside the gene matches. CDR3 size: 14 residues. Notes on this clone: Its matching antigen is unknown.

The sample taken for sequencing was PBMCs. This sequence originates from a man younger than 30 in good health and CMV-seropositive. The chain links TRBV2 to TRBJ2-5; 8 bases line up with TRBD1. CDR3 DNA sequence: TGTGCCAGCAGCACCGGACAGGGCTGGGAGACCCAGTACTTC. This codes for CASSTGQGWETQYF.